This T cell receptor beta chain emerged from a study of a mutant IDH1 vaccine in newly diagnosed glioma. Study-wide results and caveats: Altogether, roughly 93% of patients exhibited vaccine-induced immune responses.

CDR3 length equals 15 residues. V lost 6 bases and J 1 base, leaving 12 bases between the germline ends. Germline values: CDR1 MNHEY, CDR2 SVGAGI. As to this clone: Its matching antigen is unknown.

The protocol was immunoSEQ multiplex PCR, while the TCRdb copy is restricted to in-frame clones and leaves out a portion. The sample yields about 65,000 clones, more than 75% seen once. The time point: week 23, last vaccination. Vaccination used 300 ug of mutant IDH1 20-mer peptide per dose, with topical imiquimod. New IDH1-mutant, ATRX-lost WHO grade 3 or 4 astrocytomas occurred in donors. The sample here was PBMCs, taken from a glioma patient whose treatment included an IDH1 peptide vaccine. This TCR was sampled from a man aged 25 to 40 with glioma. This chain joins TRBV6-5 and TRBJ2-2; TRBD2 is a possible D gene (6 bases). In DNA form, the CDR3 reads TGTGCCAGCAGCACGGGACTCATGAACACCGGGGAGCTGTTTTTT. Translating gives CASSTGLMNTGELFF.